Below are 3 T cell receptor beta chains sequenced from a single sample in a study of T cells after somatic rescue of genetic block. Method: immunoSEQ multiplex PCR; TCRdb's copy keeps in-frame clones and lacks some. The data show more than 65,000 clones, roughly 90% seen once. Sequencing input: peripheral blood mononuclear cells (PBMCs). The origin of the receptors is a man younger than 45.

This clone was picked up one time. The chain employs TRBV5-6 and TRBJ1-6; 8 bases line up with TRBD1. V shed 6 bases and J 8 bases; nucleotides not matched to a gene: 7. Germline V gives CDR1 SGHDT, CDR2 YYEEEE. The CDR3 spans 14 residues. This CDR3 reads CASKRQGRDSPLHF. The DNA for the CDR3 is TGTGCCAGCAAACGACAGGGGAGGGATTCACCCCTCCACTTT.

The genes are TRBV6-5 and TRBJ2-1, with 13 bases fitting TRBD2. Trimming at V came to 5 bases and at J to 8 bases, leaving 6 bases not matched to a gene. The CDR3 consists of 15 residues. Per the germline V gene, CDR1 is MNHEY and CDR2 is SVGAGI. The CDR3 DNA is TGTGCCAGCAGTCCGCGGACTAGCGGGAGCCATGAGCAGTTCTTC. As protein: CASSPRTSGSHEQFF.

The rearrangement links TRBV15 to TRBJ2-7; D not certain. V was clipped by 3 bases and J by 3 bases, with 3 bases between them. CDR3 length equals 11 residues. The V gene's germline CDR1 is LNHNV and CDR2 YYDKDF (reference sequence). CDR3 protein: CATSRNYEQYF. Here the CDR3 DNA reads TGTGCCACCAGCAGGAACTACGAGCAGTACTTC.